Listed here are 25 T cell receptor beta chains from one sample, sequenced in a study of blood T cells in healthy people across ages. Combining a sample-barcoded 5' primer with a J-beta primer mix, a second PCR ran for roughly 7 to 12 cycles. TCRdb re-analysed the 5' RACE reads in MiXCR, keeping a single row per CDR3 protein. In the table there are fewer than 2,000,000 distinct CDR3 sequences, approximately 40% of which are singletons. Sequencing was performed on blood. The receptors were gathered from a human donor in good health.

This clonotype showed up many times. The gene calls are TRBV2 and TRBJ2-5; TRBD2 matches at 10 bases. Germline-derived CDR1 and CDR2 are SNHLY and FYNNEI. V shed 4 bases and J 1 base; nucleotides not matched to a gene: 3. The length of the CDR3 is 15 residues. The CDR3 DNA reads as TGTGCCAGCAGTGGTCTAGCGGGAGTCCAAGAGACCCAGTACTTC. Its protein product is CASSGLAGVQETQYF.

The chain carries TRBV4-1 and TRBJ1-1, with D tentatively TRBD1 (6 bases). Germline V gives CDR1 MGHRA, CDR2 YSYEKL. V was cut by 3 bases and J by 6 bases, with 17 bases left in between. This CDR3 contains 15 residues. In DNA, the CDR3 is TGCGCCAGCAGCCAGGTTGAGAAGGGGGGTTCTGAAGCTTTCTTT. The encoded protein is CASSQVEKGGSEAFF.

V usage is TRBV5-8 and J usage is TRBJ2-7; D remains unclear. Deletions cut 0 bases from V and 1 base from J, with 11 bases between. This CDR3 comprises 15 residues. CDR1 and CDR2 (germline): SGHTS, YDEGEE. The CDR3 loop reads CASSLGQIFSYEQYF. CDR3 DNA sequence: TGTGCCAGCAGCTTGGGACAAATATTTTCCTACGAGCAGTACTTC.

This chain uses TRBV6-5 with TRBJ2-7; D is possibly TRBD1 (6 bases). Per germline, CDR1 MNHEY and CDR2 SVGAGI. The CDR3 contains 15 residues. V gave up 2 bases and J gave up 3 bases, with 14 bases separating them. The CDR3 region is CASSYQQGPYYEQYF. The CDR3 DNA reads TGTGCCAGCAGTTACCAACAGGGACCCTACTACGAGCAGTACTTC.

The rearrangement links TRBV27 to TRBJ1-1, with D possibly TRBD1 on 6 matching bases. This CDR3 has 16 residues. CDR1 is MNHEY and CDR2 is SMNVEV in the germline V gene (reference sequence). With 6 bases removed from V and 1 base from J, the gap between germline ends came to 18 bases. In DNA, the CDR3 is TGTGCCAGCAGACCGGAGCGGGGGGCCTCGAACACTGAAGCTTTCTTT. This encodes CASRPERGASNTEAFF.

The V gene is TRBV27, the J gene TRBJ1-1, with D perhaps matching TRBD1 (5 bases). V was cut by 10 bases and J by 1 base, with 16 bases left in between. CDR3 length equals 14 residues. CDR1 is MNHEY and CDR2 is SMNVEV in the germline V gene (reference sequence). The CDR3 region has the DNA TGTGCCACCGCAACTATCGGGGGGAACACTGAAGCTTTCTTT. It codes for CATATIGGNTEAFF.

This clonotype was seen a few times. The rearrangement uses TRBV4-3 and TRBJ2-3; the D call may be TRBD1 or TRBD2 (5 bases each). The CDR3 spans 19 residues. V dropped 0 bases and J dropped 0 bases, with 19 bases sitting between them. Germline-derived CDR1 and CDR2 are LGHNA and YSLEER. This CDR3 is CASSQDWVGRGPSTDTQYF. In nucleotides, the CDR3 is TGCGCCAGCAGCCAAGATTGGGTAGGACGGGGACCCAGCACAGATACGCAGTATTTT.

CDR3 sequence (DNA): TGTGCCAGCAGCTCAACCCAGGACAGGAAGCAGTACTTC. Protein sequence: CASSSTQDRKQYF. The V call is TRBV11-2, the J call TRBJ2-7; 7 bases agree with TRBD1. The V and J ends lost 4 bases and 8 bases, in that order; junction bases with no gene match: 8. The CDR3 loop spans 13 amino acids. The germline V gene encodes CDR1 SGHAT and CDR2 FQNNGV.

This clonotype occurred a few times. The chain couples TRBV9 to TRBJ2-3; 10 nucleotides align to TRBD2. Germline V gene data show CDR1 as SGDLS and CDR2 as YYNGEE. Trimming at V came to 4 bases and at J to 5 bases, leaving 10 bases not matched to a gene. The CDR3 is made up of 16 amino acids. The CDR3 bases are TGTGCCAGCAGCCCCCAAGCGGGGGGGTGGGTAGATACGCAGTATTTT. This gives the protein CASSPQAGGWVDTQYF.

The chain carries TRBV29-1 and TRBJ2-7, with 8 bases matching TRBD2. The CDR3 sequence is 10 residues long. The junction had 3 bases not matched to a gene; V was cut back by 5 bases and J by 9 bases. The germline V gene encodes CDR1 SQVTM and CDR2 ANQGSEA. The chain's CDR3 is CSVTGGRQYF. CDR3 nucleotide sequence: TGCAGCGTTACGGGGGGGCGGCAGTACTTC.

J is TRBJ2-1 and V is TRBV7-9, with 8 bases identical to TRBD2. Trimming at V came to 4 bases and at J to 9 bases, leaving 2 bases not matched to a gene. Germline V gives CDR1 SEHNR, CDR2 FQNEAQ (reference sequence). The CDR3 length is 12 residues. The CDR3 sequence: CASSSAGAEQFF. Written as DNA, the CDR3 is TGTGCCAGCAGCTCAGCGGGGGCTGAGCAGTTCTTC.

The J gene is TRBJ2-5, the V gene TRBV4-3; D possibly uses TRBD1 or TRBD2 (5 bases each). The CDR3 length is 16 residues. The germline V gene has CDR1 LGHNA and CDR2 YSLEER. V lost 0 bases and J lost 5, with 16 bases in between. CDR3 region: CASSQEWGNDWETQYF. The CDR3 DNA follows: TGCGCCAGCAGCCAAGAATGGGGGAACGATTGGGAGACCCAGTACTTC.

The J gene is TRBJ2-7, the V gene TRBV20-1; D is possibly TRBD2 (6 bases). With 8 bases removed from V and 0 bases from J, the gap between germline ends came to 11 bases. The CDR3 consists of 12 residues. CDR1 and CDR2 (germline): DFQATT, SNEGSKA (reference sequence). The CDR3 region has the DNA TGCAGTTACTCGACTAGCTCCTACGAGCAGTACTTC. As protein: CSYSTSSYEQYF.

Only a few counts were recorded for this clonotype. This chain uses TRBV20-1 with TRBJ1-5, with D unclear. V dropped 3 bases and J dropped 5 bases, with 17 bases sitting between them. The CDR3 is 15 amino acids. The germline CDR1 and CDR2 sequences are DFQATT and SNEGSKA (reference sequence). CDR3 in amino acids: CSASWPHGVDQPQHF. For the CDR3, the DNA is TGCAGTGCTAGCTGGCCCCACGGGGTCGATCAGCCCCAGCATTTT.

Remarks on this clonotype: This is likely a read error, given that the CDR3 carries no conserved phenylalanine or tryptophan at its end. J is TRBJ2-7 and V is TRBV6-2 or TRBV6-3; 7 bases line up with TRBD1. The CDR3 spans 14 residues. J gave up 2 bases and V 6 bases, and 7 bases lay outside the gene matches. Germline lookup yields CDR1 MNHEY and CDR2 SVGEGT. The CDR3 bases are TGTGCCAGCAGAACTGGCCAGGGGGCCTACGAGCAGTACCTC. Translated: CASRTGQGAYEQYL.

The rearrangement joins TRBV27 to TRBJ2-3; no firm D call. Deletions cut 6 bases from V and 2 bases from J, with 12 bases between. Germline CDR1 and CDR2: MNHEY and SMNVEV (reference sequence). This CDR3 spans 14 amino acids. CDR3 nucleotide sequence: TGTGCCAGCAGCCAGGCGGCTCACACAGATACGCAGTATTTT. Translation gives CASSQAAHTDTQYF.

The genes are TRBV4-1 and TRBJ2-4; no firm D call. Near its end, the DNA agrees better with TRBJ2-7, so the J call may be wrong. CDR3 size: 14 residues. The germline V gene has CDR1 MGHRA and CDR2 YSYEKL. The CDR3 sequence: CASSQDLGWYEQYF. Here the CDR3 DNA reads TGCGCCAGCAGCCAAGATCTGGGATGGTACGAGCAGTACTTC.

V usage is TRBV10-3 and J usage is TRBJ2-3, with 11 bases aligning to TRBD2. Germline V gene sequence: CDR1 ENHRY, CDR2 SYGVKD. V shed 8 bases and J 2 bases; nucleotides not matched to a gene: 3. CDR3 length: 14 amino acids. The CDR3 loop is CAIRLAGSTDTQYF. The CDR3 nucleotides read TGTGCCATCCGACTAGCGGGGTCCACAGATACGCAGTATTTT.

This clonotype was found a few times. The chain links TRBV10-3 to TRBJ2-5, with D tentatively TRBD1 or TRBD2 (6 bases each). V gave up 4 bases and J gave up 0 bases, with 12 bases separating them. Germline lookup yields CDR1 ENHRY and CDR2 SYGVKD. CDR3 length: 15 residues. CDR3 region: CAISATGADQETQYF. The DNA for the CDR3 is TGTGCCATCAGTGCTACGGGGGCCGACCAAGAGACCCAGTACTTC.

The chain is built from TRBV29-1 and TRBJ2-2; D is ambiguous. CDR3 length: 14 amino acids. Trimming removed 8 bases from V and 0 bases from J, with 13 bases in between. Germline V gene data show CDR1 as SQVTM and CDR2 as ANQGSEA. The CDR3 reads CSIAPLPNTGELFF. CDR3 DNA sequence: TGCAGCATAGCCCCCCTTCCGAACACCGGGGAGCTGTTTTTT.

The sample holds a few counts of this clonotype. CDR3 nucleotide sequence: TGTGCCAGCAGCCCGTATACGGCCAAAAACATTCAGTACTTC. Translated, it gives CASSPYTAKNIQYF. This chain uses TRBV7-2 with TRBJ2-4; no clear D gene. Trimming cost V 5 bases and J 1 base, with 9 bases left between them. The CDR3 has 14 residues. Per germline, CDR1 SGHTA and CDR2 FQGNSA. Full variable domain (missing parts from reference TRBV7-2 and TRBJ2-4): GAGVSQSPSNKVTEKGKDVELRCDPISGHTALYWYRQSLGQGLEFLIYFQGNSAPDKSGLPSDRFSAERTGGSVSTLTIQRTQQEDSAVYLCASSPYTAKNIQYFGAGTRLSVL.

The chain carries TRBV15 and TRBJ2-1; TRBD1 is a possible D gene (6 bases). V dropped 0 bases and J dropped 7 bases, with 16 bases sitting between them. This CDR3 is 16 amino acids long. Germline V gene sequence: CDR1 LNHNV, CDR2 YYDKDF (reference sequence). The chain's CDR3 is CATSREQGRGPNEQFF. The CDR3 DNA is TGTGCCACCAGCAGAGAACAGGGAAGGGGCCCTAATGAGCAGTTCTTC.

This clonotype has just one count. The CDR3 region is CASSLGREFRWKFF. The CDR3 region has the DNA TGTGCCAGCAGCTTGGGCAGGGAATTTAGGTGGAAGTTCTTC. This chain joins TRBV7-2 and TRBJ2-1, with a tentative D call TRBD1 (5 bases). Germline-derived CDR1 and CDR2 are SGHTA and FQGNSA. CDR3 length equals 14 residues. V shed 3 bases and J shed 14 bases, with 20 bases lying between them.

The table lists this clonotype with a few counts. V is TRBV3-1 and J is TRBJ1-2; possibly TRBD1 for D (5 bases). CDR3 size: 14 residues. Germline CDR1 reads LGHDT; CDR2 reads YNNKEL (reference sequence). V was pared by 6 bases and J by 4 bases, with 15 bases between. CDR3 sequence (DNA): TGTGCCAGCAGTTCATCGACAGCGCCCTATGGCTACACCTTC. The encoded protein is CASSSSTAPYGYTF.

This clonotype was counted between two and nine times. The gene calls are TRBV2 and TRBJ1-2; D is ambiguous. The V end was cut by 1 base, the J end by 6 bases, with 9 bases between. CDR1 and CDR2 from the germline V gene are SNHLY and FYNNEI. The CDR3 is made up of 13 amino acids. The CDR3, as DNA: TGTGCCAGCAGTGAAGAGGCAGGTCATGGCTACACCTTC. Its protein is CASSEEAGHGYTF.